This TCR beta chain is drawn from a study of CD8+ T cells in alopecia areata. cDNA reverse transcribed from extracted RNA served as the sequencing template. The protocol was immunoSEQ multiplex PCR, while the TCRdb copy is restricted to in-frame clones and leaves out a portion. Of approximately 99,000 clones in the sample, 50% to 70% were seen once. This receptor was identified in a human donor with alopecia areata. The sequencing input was NKG2D-low CD8+ T cells sorted from blood.

CDR3 DNA sequence: TGTGCCAGCAGTTTAACCGCTGGGGCCAACGTCCTGACTTTC. Encoded protein: CASSLTAGANVLTF. The rearrangement links TRBV27 to TRBJ2-6, with D unclear. The CDR3 sequence is 14 residues long. V lost 2 bases to trimming and J lost 2 bases, with 4 bases between them. The germline V gene has CDR1 MNHEY and CDR2 SMNVEV (reference sequence).